This TCR beta chain was documented in a study of T cell repertoires in cytomegalovirus infection (dated by TCRdb to between 2018 and 2021). For the wider study: Donor HLA type was relevant to the analysis, because carriage of CMV infection together with the matching HLA type was indicated by public TCR beta signatures.

General study outcomes and caveats: Cumulative frequency of public TCR beta family members discriminated carriers of CMV infection plus the relevant HLA type in this cohort and an independent approximately 370-donor cohort. The ex vivo response was dominated by HLA-C-restricted CMV-specific TCR beta clonotypes, which also provided the single most frequent clonotype in two of eight donors.

This clonotype was found many times. Its recognized antigen is unknown. Per-base quality was not reported, and no clone a single base away is much larger than it. Sequencing relied on an Illumina HiSeq 1500. The public reads were quality trimmed at Q25 with fastp and then assembled into clones with MiXCR by TCRdb, keeping productive beta chains. Every CDR3 protein is listed once, alongside the most common genes and DNA of its rows. This sample holds a few hundred thousand distinct CDR3 sequences; 9.1% were observed only once. Around 15% of the sample rests with the top ten. There are 13 amino acids in the CDR3, from cysteine to phenylalanine inclusive. Solely the CDR3 DNA is kept, with 39 bases framed from the first base. The germline V gene gives CDR1 as SGHVS and CDR2 as FQNEAQ. V and J are truncated by 3 bases and 4 bases respectively, leaving an intervening sequence of 7 bases.

Recombination linked TRBV7-8 to TRBJ1-5; no D gene can be assigned with confidence. Sequencing was performed on PBMCs. The sequence came from a human donor in good health (CMV status not recorded). Some clones in this sample may be carry-over from other donors' samples. The sequenced DNA is TGTGCCAGCAGCTTTTCGGAAAATCAGCCCCAGCATTTT. Protein translation: CASSFSENQPQHF.